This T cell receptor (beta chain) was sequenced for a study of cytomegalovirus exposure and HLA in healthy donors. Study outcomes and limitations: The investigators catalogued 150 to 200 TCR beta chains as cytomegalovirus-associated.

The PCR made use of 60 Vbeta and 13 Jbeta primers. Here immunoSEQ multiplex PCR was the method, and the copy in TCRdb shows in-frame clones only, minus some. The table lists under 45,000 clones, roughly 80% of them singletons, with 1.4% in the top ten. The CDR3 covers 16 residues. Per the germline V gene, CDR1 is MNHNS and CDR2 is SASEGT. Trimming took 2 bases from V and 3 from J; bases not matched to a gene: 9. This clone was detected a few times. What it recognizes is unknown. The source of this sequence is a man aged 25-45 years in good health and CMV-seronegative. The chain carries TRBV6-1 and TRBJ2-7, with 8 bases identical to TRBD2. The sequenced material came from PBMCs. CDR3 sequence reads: CASSEMSAGEGYEQYF. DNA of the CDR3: TGTGCCAGCAGTGAAATGTCAGCGGGAGAAGGCTACGAGCAGTACTTC.